This T cell receptor (beta chain) was identified during a study of shared clonotypes between healthy human individuals (dated by TCRdb to 2018 to 2021). In the study overall: The cohort included three men and a couple of women between 18 and 49 years of age. Leukapheresis yielded between about 0.94 and 9 billion PBMCs per donor. To estimate repertoire size and how much clonotype sharing occurs between individuals, the study deeply sequenced the blood TCR repertoires of a handful of healthy adults. Different laboratories and diverse techniques were used to prepare libraries and sequence TCR repertoires, to increase sequencing depth and limit assay-specific biases. For each donor, CD4 naive and CD4 memory were each given three plates, CD8 naive was given two plates, and CD8 memory was given one plate. What the work shows at the level of the full study, not this receptor alone: Incomplete sequencing was indicated by rarefaction of sorted-subset datasets, despite the large sequencing depth. Estimated clonotype richness was generally larger for naive than for memory subsets. Based on pairwise subsampling, the degree of clonotype sharing among donors was expected to be affected by sequencing depth. Sampling was limited to blood, and TCR repertoires in tissue likely differ from TCR repertoires in blood. Higher generation probabilities were observed for clonotypes shared by all four sorted-subset donors than for non-shared clonotypes. Because the study included a small number of donors, the genetic and exposure-history diversity represented was limited. When a few donors were compared, the shared fraction of clonotypes was around 5% for naive CD4, roughly 3.3% for naive CD8, 2% to 2.5% for memory CD4, and 0.35% to 0.5% for memory CD8.

Using the deep immunoSEQ assay, TCR CDR3 regions were amplified from genomic DNA by multiplex PCR. Extracted genomic DNA from each cell subset was distributed evenly across all wells of several immunoSEQ 96-well plates, and each plate was treated as a replicate. For sorted subsets, approximately 0.2 ug of genomic DNA, equivalent to 30,000 or so T cell genomes, went into each replicate PCR. Purified libraries were measured with a Qubit 3.0 fluorometer, size-checked on a Bioanalyzer 2100, and measured again with the KAPA Library Quantification kit. A separate single-read 150-cycle Illumina NextSeq 550 flow cell was used to sequence each immunoSEQ 96-well plate. The source study handled its data this way. The immunoSEQ output contained only junctional sequences without quality scores, so filtering could not match that applied to full-length reads. Sequences were annotated with PyIR, a Python wrapper for IgBLAST v1.9, using IMGT germline references to assign V/J genes and CDR3. Any read was removed if the V/J assignment was weak (E-value above 1e-6), the CDR3 was missing, or the read contained stop codons, out-of-frame junctions, or ambiguous translated residues. V3J clonotypes were defined as sequences sharing the same inferred V gene, J gene, and CDR3 amino acid sequence. Percentage overlap between repertoires was calculated by dividing the number of shared unique clonotypes by the size of the smaller repertoire. Richness of each repertoire was evaluated using RTK rarefaction, the Chao1 estimator, and Recon v2.1 estimates of unobserved clonotypes. OLGA was used to compute generation probabilities for all TCRbeta clonotypes that the gDNA method yielded from several donors. Sourced from immuneACCESS, this table was stored by TCRdb with only in-frame sequences that have V and J called. A share of the clones is absent; for the studies checked, an unresolved V gene accounts for under half, and the remainder has no known explanation. The V and J calls and clone size come from that table; D and trimming were worked out from the DNA. The sample table shows around 600,000 clones, and 85% to 95% are seen once. Clones ranked in the top ten supply around 0.12% of the sample.

Regarding this clone: Its binding antigen is unknown. The sample holds no much larger clone one base away, and base qualities are not on file.

For the CD8 naive samples, CD45RO-negative cells were positively selected for CCR7, yielding a CD45RA+CCR7+ population from which TemRA cells were excluded. Donors were healthy HIV-negative adults with no recently reported acute infections or vaccinations. Every donor was a Caucasian adult living in Nashville, Tennessee, USA. After blood collection by leukapheresis, PBMCs were isolated using Ficoll-Histopaque density gradient centrifugation and then cryopreserved in the vapor phase of liquid nitrogen. Purity and quantity of every magnetically sorted T cell population were checked by analytical flow cytometry. From each sorted fraction, genomic DNA was isolated and quantified by UV absorbance on a Nanodrop 2000c. The CDR3 goes from the cysteine to the phenylalanine over 14 residues. The read is trimmed to its CDR3 DNA, 42 bases read in frame from base 1. In the germline V gene (reference sequence), CDR1 corresponds to LNHDA and CDR2 to SQIVND.

The clonotype originates from a woman in her 30s in good health. The chain joins TRBV19 to TRBJ1-4; no D gene can be assigned with confidence. Sample: naive CD8+ T cells sorted from blood. According to the study, the label for this sample's cell subset or site signals: CD45RA+CCR7+. CDR3 region: CATNPQSSTEKLFF. The nucleotide sequence is TGTGCGACCAACCCACAGAGTTCGACCGAAAAACTGTTTTTT.